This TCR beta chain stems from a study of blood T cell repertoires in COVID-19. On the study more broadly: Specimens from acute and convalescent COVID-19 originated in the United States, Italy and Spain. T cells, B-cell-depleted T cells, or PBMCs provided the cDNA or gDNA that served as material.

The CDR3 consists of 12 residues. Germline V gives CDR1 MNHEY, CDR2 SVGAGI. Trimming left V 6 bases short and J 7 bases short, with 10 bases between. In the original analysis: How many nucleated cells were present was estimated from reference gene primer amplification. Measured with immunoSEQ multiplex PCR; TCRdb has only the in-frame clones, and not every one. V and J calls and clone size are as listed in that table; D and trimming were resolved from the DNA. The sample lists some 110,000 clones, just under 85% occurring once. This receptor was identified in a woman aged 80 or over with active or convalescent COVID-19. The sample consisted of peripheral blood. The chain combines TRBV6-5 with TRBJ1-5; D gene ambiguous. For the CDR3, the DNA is TGTGCCAGCAGCATAGGTAGCCAGCCCCAGCATTTT. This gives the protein CASSIGSQPQHF.